The 9 T cell receptor beta chains in this list originate from one sample, sequenced in a study of T cell responses to AZD1222 COVID-19 vaccine. Only in-frame clones appear in the TCRdb table, and some are missing; sequencing was by immunoSEQ multiplex PCR. The sample has some 200,000 clones, approximately 91% seen once. Sequencing used peripheral blood, obtained on day 0 of AZD1222 vaccination. The origin of the receptors is an adult in good health.

Only a few counts were recorded for this clone. The chain couples TRBV5-1 to TRBJ2-1; 11 positions match TRBD2. Germline V gives CDR1 SGHRS, CDR2 YFSETQ. CDR3 length equals 15 residues. The V segment lost 4 bases and the J segment 7 bases; nucleotides outside the gene matches: 7. The CDR3 sequence: CASSVLAGVRNEQFF. CDR3 sequence (DNA): TGCGCCAGCAGCGTACTAGCGGGGGTTAGAAATGAGCAGTTCTTC.

The CDR3 loop reads CASSQGQEKGGYTF. CDR3 coding DNA: TGTGCCAGCAGCCAAGGACAGGAGAAGGGGGGCTACACCTTC. The chain has TRBV5-4 and TRBJ1-2; 7 bases are shared with TRBD1. The CDR3 is 14 amino acids. Germline V CDR1 and CDR2: SGHNT, YYREEE (reference sequence). Trimming took 4 bases from V and 8 from J; bases not matched to a gene: 11.

The chain is built from TRBV3-1 (or the pseudogene TRBV3-2) and TRBJ2-7; 7 bases line up with TRBD2. The CDR3 loop spans 13 amino acids. J gave up 4 bases and V 4 bases, and 4 bases lay outside the gene matches. The germline V gene encodes CDR1 LGHDT and CDR2 YNNKEL (reference sequence). This CDR3 reads CASSRGLEYEQYF. Here the CDR3 DNA reads TGTGCCAGCAGCCGCGGACTAGAATACGAGCAGTACTTC.

The J gene is TRBJ2-2, the V gene TRBV4-1; TRBD2 matches at 14 bases. The CDR3 runs to 20 residues. Germline V gene lookup returns CDR1 MGHRA and CDR2 YSYEKL. J gave up 5 bases and V 3 bases, and 14 bases lay outside the gene matches. CDR3 nucleotide sequence: TGCGCCAGCAGCCACCCGGGACTAGCGGGAGCCATAGGGAGGACCGGGGAGCTGTTTTTT. Protein sequence: CASSHPGLAGAIGRTGELFF.

This clone has a handful of counts. V usage is TRBV18 and J usage is TRBJ1-1; D not certain. The V and J ends lost 3 bases and 1 base respectively, with 9 bases between them. The CDR3 consists of 14 residues. Germline V gives CDR1 KGHSH, CDR2 LQKENI. CDR3 region: CASSPTGKNTEAFF. CDR3 DNA sequence: TGTGCCAGCTCACCTACGGGGAAGAACACTGAAGCTTTCTTT.

As concerns this clone: A read error may produce the germline difference seen at one junction end. This chain joins TRBV19 and TRBJ2-7, with 7 bases fitting TRBD1. There are 12 residues in the CDR3. Per the germline V gene, CDR1 is LNHDA and CDR2 is SQIVND (reference sequence). CDR3 residues: CASSSDRDRRHF. The DNA of the CDR3 is TGTGCCAGTAGCAGCGACCGGGACAGACGTCACTTC.

The V gene is TRBV7-9, the J gene TRBJ2-1; D unclear. Trimming removed 8 bases at V and 2 bases at J, with 4 bases between. The CDR3 is made up of 11 amino acids. Per the germline V gene, CDR1 is SEHNR and CDR2 is FQNEAQ (reference sequence). DNA for the CDR3: TGTGCCAGCGGCCCCTACAATGAGCAGTTCTTC. Amino acid sequence: CASGPYNEQFF.

This chain connects TRBV18 to TRBJ1-2; TRBD1 matches at 7 bases. Germline CDR1 KGHSH, CDR2 LQKENI. The CDR3 runs 15 residues. V shed 3 bases and J 4 bases; nucleotides not matched to a gene: 8. CDR3 bases: TGTGCCAGCTCACCGACAGGGAGGGGATCCTATGGCTACACCTTC. It specifies CASSPTGRGSYGYTF.

This clone was detected once. This chain uses TRBV12-3 or TRBV12-4 with TRBJ2-7; no reliable D call. This CDR3 comprises 13 residues. The ends were cut back, 5 bases at V and 4 bases at J, with 12 bases in the middle. DNA for the CDR3: TGTGCCAGCAGTCGGTCCGTGGATTACGAGCAGTACTTC. Translated: CASSRSVDYEQYF.